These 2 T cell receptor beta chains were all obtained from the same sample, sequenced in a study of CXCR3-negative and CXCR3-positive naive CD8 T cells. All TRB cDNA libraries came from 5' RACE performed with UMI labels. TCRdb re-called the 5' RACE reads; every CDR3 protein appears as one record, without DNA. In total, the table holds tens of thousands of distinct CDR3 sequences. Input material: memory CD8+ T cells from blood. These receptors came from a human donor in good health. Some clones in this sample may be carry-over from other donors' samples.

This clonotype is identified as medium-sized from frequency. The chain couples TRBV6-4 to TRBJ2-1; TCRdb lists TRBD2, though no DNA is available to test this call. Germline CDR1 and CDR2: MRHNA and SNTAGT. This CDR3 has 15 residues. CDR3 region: CASSTSGADYNEQFF.

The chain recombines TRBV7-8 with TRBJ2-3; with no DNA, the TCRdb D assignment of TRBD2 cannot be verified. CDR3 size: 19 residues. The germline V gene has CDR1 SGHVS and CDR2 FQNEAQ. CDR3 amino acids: CASSSLERASETSTDTQYF.